This is a list of T cell receptor beta chains from one sample in a study of cytomegalovirus exposure and HLA in healthy donors. The assay was immunoSEQ multiplex PCR, and TCRdb's table has in-frame clones only and misses some. Of over 90,000 clones in the sample, roughly 73% were seen once. Sequencing was done on a sample of PBMCs. The receptor source for this set is a man aged 40-49 years in good health and CMV-seronegative. Both conserved end residues are part of each CDR3. Fields, in order: J gene, clone size, D gene, V gene, CDR3 protein, CDR3 DNA. D genes are given only for firm matches. Part of the rows lack a size; the others show once, few, many or a class for expanded clones.

TRBJ1-5 | - | - | TRBV28 | CASSFSDRGAQHF | TGTGCCAGCAGTTTCTCGGACAGAGGAGCCCAGCATTTT
TRBJ1-6 | - | - | TRBV5-1 | CASSKQFGGSSYNSPLHF | TGCGCCAGCAGCAAACAATTCGGGGGGAGCTCCTATAATTCACCCCTCCACTTT
TRBJ2-7 | - | TRBD1 | TRBV18 | CASSPGQVSYEQYF | TGTGCCAGCTCACCGGGACAGGTATCCTACGAGCAGTACTTC
TRBJ1-2 | - | - | TRBV20-1 | CSAVGNGYTF | TGCAGTGCTGTCGGTAATGGCTACACCTTC
TRBJ1-1 | - | TRBD1 | TRBV5-1 | CASSFNRGPRTTEAFF | TGCGCCAGCAGCTTCAACAGGGGGCCCAGAACGACTGAAGCTTTCTTT
TRBJ2-2 | few | TRBD2 | TRBV10-3 | CAISEIAGYTGELFF | TGTGCCATCAGTGAGATAGCGGGGTACACCGGGGAGCTGTTTTTT
TRBJ2-7 | - | TRBD2 | TRBV4-1 | CASSQVLAMSYEQYF | TGCGCCAGCAGCCAAGTACTAGCGATGTCCTACGAGCAGTACTTC
TRBJ2-7 | - | TRBD1 | TRBV4-1 | CASSQPVWGQGAVLWEQYF | TGCGCCAGCAGCCAACCAGTATGGGGACAGGGGGCCGTCCTGTGGGAGCAGTACTTC
TRBJ1-3 | - | - | TRBV11-2 | CASSSGTTSGNTIYF | TGTGCCAGCAGTTCCGGGACAACCTCTGGAAACACCATATATTTT
TRBJ2-2 | - | TRBD2 | TRBV5-4 | CASSLGGGTGELFF | TGTGCCAGCAGCTTGGGGGGGGGCACCGGGGAGCTGTTTTTT
TRBJ2-2 | - | - | TRBV10-2 | CASSDLRVGSTGELFF | TGCGCCAGCAGTGATCTCAGGGTCGGTAGCACCGGGGAGCTGTTTTTT
TRBJ2-3 | - | TRBD2 | TRBV7-7 | CASSTGTSGFSRTDTQYF | TGTGCCAGCAGTACCGGGACTAGCGGCTTTTCGCGCACAGATACGCAGTATTTT
TRBJ1-5 | - | TRBD1 | TRBV4-1 | CASSPRQGSQPQHF | TGCGCCAGCAGCCCCCGACAGGGTAGCCAGCCCCAGCATTTT
TRBJ2-5 | - | TRBD1 | TRBV7-9 | CASSSWTGQETQYF | TGTGCCAGCAGCTCTTGGACAGGCCAAGAGACCCAGTACTTC
TRBJ1-5 | - | - | TRBV6-1 | CASSERGQYSNQPQHF | TGTGCCAGCAGTGAGCGAGGGCAGTATAGCAATCAGCCCCAGCATTTT
TRBJ2-3 | - | TRBD2 | TRBV5-6 | CASSLGGSGWSTDTQYF | TGTGCCAGCAGCCTGGGCGGTAGCGGGTGGAGCACAGATACGCAGTATTTT
TRBJ2-5 | - | TRBD2 | TRBV9 | CASSVAGRVGGWETQYF | TGTGCCAGCAGCGTAGCTGGAAGGGTCGGGGGGTGGGAGACCCAGTACTTC
TRBJ2-7 | - | - | TRBV7-2 | CASRFGGGSYEQYF | TGTGCCAGCAGATTCGGCGGAGGATCCTACGAGCAGTACTTC
TRBJ2-7 | - | TRBD1 | TRBV5-1 | CASRAGTGVYEQYF | TGCGCCAGCCGGGCAGGGACAGGAGTTTACGAGCAGTACTTC
TRBJ2-7 | - | - | TRBV6-5 | CASSYLQGNEQYF | TGTGCCAGCAGTTACTTACAGGGAAATGAGCAGTACTTC
TRBJ2-3 | once | TRBD1 | TRBV29-1 | CSVGPGQGTDTQYF | TGCAGCGTTGGCCCGGGACAGGGGACAGATACGCAGTATTTT
TRBJ1-4 | - | - | TRBV2 | CASSVLPVPQSLFF | TGTGCCAGCAGTGTTCTTCCAGTCCCACAATCGCTGTTTTTT
TRBJ2-7 | - | - | TRBV4-3 | CASSQVFGGPGYEQYF | TGCGCCAGCAGCCAAGTTTTCGGGGGGCCGGGGTACGAGCAGTACTTC
TRBJ2-2 | - | TRBD1 | TRBV5-1 | CASRPGQGNTGELFF | TGCGCCAGCAGACCGGGACAGGGGAACACCGGGGAGCTGTTTTTT
TRBJ2-7 | - | - | TRBV9 | CASSVGRTLRHEQYF | TGTGCCAGCAGCGTTGGGCGGACTCTGAGGCACGAGCAGTACTTC
TRBJ1-1 | few | - | TRBV4-1 | CASSPRLQRMNTEAFF | TGCGCCAGCAGCCCACGCTTACAGAGAATGAACACTGAAGCTTTCTTT
TRBJ1-1 | - | - | TRBV5-6 | CASSFGGWGLRDTEAFF | TGTGCCAGCAGTTTTGGGGGGTGGGGATTGAGGGACACTGAAGCTTTCTTT
TRBJ2-7 | - | - | TRBV7-3 | CASSLMESSYEQYF | TGTGCCAGCAGCTTAATGGAGAGCTCCTACGAGCAGTACTTC
TRBJ1-3 | few | - | TRBV19 | CASSIPGIAIYF | TGTGCCAGTAGTATACCCGGGATCGCCATATATTTT
TRBJ2-5 | - | - | TRBV6-1 | CASRTDGGETQYF | TGTGCCAGCAGGACTGATGGCGGGGAGACCCAGTACTTC
TRBJ2-1 | few | TRBD1 | TRBV6-6 | CASSYQGGQASNEQFF | TGTGCCAGCAGTTATCAGGGGGGACAGGCCTCCAATGAGCAGTTCTTC
TRBJ1-1 | - | TRBD1 | TRBV5-1 | CASSSTGATEAFF | TGCGCCAGCAGCTCGACAGGGGCGACTGAAGCTTTCTTT
TRBJ2-7 | - | TRBD2 | TRBV7-9 | CAITSLAGRYEQYF | TGTGCCATCACGAGCCTAGCGGGGCGGTACGAGCAGTACTTC
TRBJ2-7 | once | TRBD1 | TRBV5-4 | CASSPDRGRYEQYF | TGTGCCAGCAGCCCCGACAGGGGCCGGTACGAGCAGTACTTC